The 13 T cell receptor beta chains given below trace back to one sample, sequenced in a study of early T cells in non-severe SARS-CoV-2 infection. From the 5' RACE reads, TCRdb called clonotypes with MiXCR, one entry per CDR3 protein. The data contain about 28,000 distinct CDR3 sequences, around 6% of them singletons. Here the sequenced sample was whole blood, taken at baseline. The receptors here all came from an adult who was a healthcare worker with PCR-confirmed SARS-CoV-2 infection or an uninfected control (not recorded which).

This clonotype showed up many times. The V and J genes are TRBV7-8 and TRBJ2-5, with D tentatively TRBD1 (5 bases). V lost 5 bases, J lost 0 bases, and 16 bases lay in between. CDR1 SGHVS and CDR2 FQNEAQ come from the germline V gene. The CDR3 contains 16 residues. CDR3 protein: CASSTARTSYQETQYF. For the CDR3, the DNA is TGTGCCAGCAGCACAGCGCGGACATCCTACCAAGAGACCCAGTACTTC.

The CDR3 loop is CASSQVSTDTQYF. CDR3 DNA sequence: TGCGCCAGCAGCCAAGTTAGCACAGATACGCAGTATTTT. The chain couples TRBV4-3 to TRBJ2-3; unclear D gene. The germline gives CDR1 LGHNA, CDR2 YSLEER. V gave up 1 base and J gave up 0 bases, with 2 bases separating them. This CDR3 comprises 13 residues.

This clonotype was counted at least ten times. The chain links TRBV9 to TRBJ2-4; 9 positions agree with TRBD2. CDR3 length: 14 amino acids. Per germline, CDR1 SGDLS and CDR2 YYNGEE. V shed 2 bases, J shed 5 bases, and the junction held 2 bases outside the gene matches. The CDR3 region has the DNA TGTGCCAGCAGCGTCGGACTAGCGCAAAACATTCAGTACTTC. Translation gives CASSVGLAQNIQYF.

This sequence joins TRBV12-3 or TRBV12-4 and TRBJ2-7; TRBD2 matches 10 bases. The CDR3 is made up of 15 amino acids. After removal of 5 bases from V and 0 bases from J, the junction contained 4 bases not matched to a gene. The chain's CDR3 is CASSDWTSGSYEQYF. CDR3 DNA: TGTGCCAGCAGTGATTGGACTAGCGGCTCCTACGAGCAGTACTTC.

This clonotype was observed at least ten times. V gene TRBV11-2 combines with J gene TRBJ2-3; the match to TRBD1 covers 7 bases. This CDR3 contains 14 residues. After removal of 2 bases from V and 3 bases from J, the junction contained 2 bases not matched to a gene. CDR1 and CDR2 (germline): SGHAT, FQNNGV. CDR3 protein: CASSLRGQTDTQYF. In DNA, the CDR3 is TGTGCCAGCAGCTTACGGGGACAGACAGATACGCAGTATTTT.

This chain uses TRBV6-2 or TRBV6-3 with TRBJ1-1, with D possibly TRBD1 on 5 matching bases. This CDR3 comprises 16 residues. Germline V gene data show CDR1 as MNHEY and CDR2 as SVGEGT. Trimming took off 2 bases at V and 3 bases at J, with 16 bases between the two ends. CDR3 amino acids: CASSYEWGWGYTEAFF. The CDR3 DNA sequence: TGTGCCAGCAGTTACGAGTGGGGCTGGGGATACACTGAAGCTTTCTTT.

Only a few counts were recorded for this clonotype. The chain uses TRBV4-2 and TRBJ1-5, with a possible D match to TRBD1 (5 bases). CDR1 and CDR2 from the germline V gene are LGHNA and YNFKEQ. The CDR3 consists of 13 residues. The ends were cut back, 0 bases at V and 15 bases at J, with 15 bases in the middle. The CDR3 DNA is TGTGCCAGCAGCCAAGATGGGGGGATAGAATGGCATTTT. It translates to CASSQDGGIEWHF.

This clonotype was counted a few times. One end of the junction varies from germline; a read error may be responsible. This chain links TRBV11-2 with TRBJ2-2, with unresolved D. Looked up from germline, CDR1 is SGHAT and CDR2 is FQNNGV. There are 12 residues in the CDR3. For the CDR3, the DNA is TGTGCCAGCGGCTTAGGGACCGGGGAGCTGTTTTTT. Protein: CASGLGTGELFF.

Ten or more counts support this clonotype. CDR3 in DNA: TGTGCCTGGAGTCTCCCGGGACTTCCCTACGAGCAGTACTTC. Its translation: CAWSLPGLPYEQYF. The chain has TRBV30 and TRBJ2-7; TRBD2 is a possible D gene (6 bases). Germline V lookup: CDR1 GTSNPN, CDR2 SVGIG (reference sequence). Trimming removed 2 bases at V and 2 bases at J, with 13 bases between. The CDR3 is 14 amino acids.

Many counts were recorded for this clonotype. V usage is TRBV28 and J usage is TRBJ2-2; 8 nucleotides agree with TRBD2. The CDR3 is made up of 14 amino acids. V was pared by 7 bases and J by 5 bases, with 6 bases of the junction left unmatched. The germline CDR1 and CDR2 sequences are MDHEN and SYDVKM. CDR3: CASKSGSQTGELFF. The CDR3 DNA reads as TGTGCCAGCAAGAGCGGGAGTCAAACCGGGGAGCTGTTTTTT.

This clonotype was picked up many times. The chain carries TRBV7-8 and TRBJ2-2; 9 bases match TRBD1. Per germline, CDR1 SGHVS and CDR2 FQNEAQ. CDR3 length: 18 amino acids. V lost 5 bases to trimming and J lost 0 bases; unmatched junction nucleotides: 10. In nucleotides, the CDR3 is TGTGCCAGCAGCGCCCGGGACAGGGTGTTATCGAACACCGGGGAGCTGTTTTTT. Its translation is CASSARDRVLSNTGELFF.

In this sample, this clonotype turned up many times. The rearrangement links TRBV6-5 to TRBJ1-3, with a weak D call TRBD1 (5 bases). The V end lost 2 bases, the J end lost 3 bases, and 20 bases lay between the germline ends. Looked up from germline, CDR1 is MNHEY and CDR2 is SVGAGI. The CDR3 sequence is 18 residues long. The CDR3 sequence: CASSYHRDPLNFGNTIYF. The CDR3 nucleotides are TGTGCCAGCAGTTACCACCGGGACCCTCTTAACTTTGGAAACACCATATATTTT.

This clonotype was counted many times. Sequence at one end of the junction differs from germline and may be a read error. The rearrangement uses TRBV30 and TRBJ2-1, with D possibly TRBD2 on 5 matching bases. This CDR3 region has 13 residues. Germline loops: CDR1 GTSNPN, CDR2 SVGIG (reference sequence). CDR3 protein: CPPGFSSYNEQFF. The CDR3, as DNA: TGCCCCCCGGGATTCAGCTCCTACAATGAGCAGTTCTTC. Full variable domain (outside the CDR3, taken from reference TRBV30 and TRBJ2-1): SQTIHQWPATLVQPVGSPLSLECTVEGTSNPNLYWYRQAAGRGLQLLFYSVGIGQISSEVPQNLSASRPQDRQFILSSKKLLLSDSGFYLCPPGFSSYNEQFFGPGTRLTVL.